Each of the 20 T cell receptor beta chains below was sequenced from the same sample in a study of T cell responses to AZD1222 COVID-19 vaccine. Sequenced by immunoSEQ multiplex PCR; TCRdb stores in-frame clones only, minus some. The sample carries some 140,000 clones, about 88% recorded once. This material consisted of peripheral blood, taken on day 0 of AZD1222 vaccination. Source of these receptors: an adult in good health.

This rearrangement joins TRBV4-1 to TRBJ2-7; D perhaps matches TRBD2 (5 bases). The length of the CDR3 is 17 residues. The V end lost 0 bases, the J end lost 2 bases, and 17 bases lay between the germline ends. CDR1 is MGHRA and CDR2 is YSYEKL in the germline V gene. The CDR3 spells CASSQEYGMPRAYEQYF. The CDR3 DNA reads TGCGCCAGCAGCCAAGAATACGGGATGCCGAGGGCCTACGAGCAGTACTTC.

V usage is TRBV18 and J usage is TRBJ2-7; TRBD1 might be the D (6 bases). The CDR3 has 13 residues. Germline V lookup: CDR1 KGHSH, CDR2 LQKENI. V lost 6 bases and J 7 bases, leaving 16 bases between the germline ends. This chain's CDR3 is CASSTGAETEQYF. CDR3 nucleotide sequence: TGTGCCAGCTCGACAGGTGCAGAGACGGAGCAGTACTTC.

The rearrangement links TRBV5-5 to TRBJ1-1; TRBD1 agrees at 8 bases. CDR1 is SGHKS, CDR2 YYEKEE, per germline (reference sequence). There are 13 residues in the CDR3. V shed 5 bases and J 5 bases; nucleotides not matched to a gene: 5. CDR3 sequence reads: CASRKDRETEAFF. CDR3 in DNA: TGTGCCAGCAGGAAGGACAGGGAGACTGAAGCTTTCTTT. Full variable domain (missing parts from reference TRBV5-5 and TRBJ1-1): DAGVTQSPTHLIKTRGQQVTLRCSPISGHKSVSWYQQVLGQGPQFIFQYYEKEERGRGNFPDRFSARQFPNYSSELNVNALLLGDSALYLCASRKDRETEAFFGQGTRLTVV.

This clone was detected once. This sequence joins TRBV24-1 and TRBJ1-1; unclear D gene. Trimming cost V 9 bases and J 4 bases, with 8 bases left between them. This CDR3 comprises 11 residues. Germline CDR1 KGHDR, CDR2 SFDVKD. DNA of the CDR3: TGTGCCACCCGAAGTGGCACTGAAGCTTTCTTT. This codes for CATRSGTEAFF.

This chain connects TRBV7-9 to TRBJ2-4, with 7 bases matching TRBD1. Germline lookup yields CDR1 SEHNR and CDR2 FQNEAQ (reference sequence). The CDR3 spans 16 residues. With V trimmed by 5 bases and J by 3 bases, 10 bases remained unmatched. CDR3 bases: TGTGCCAGCAGCGGGTGGACAGGCAGGGGCAAAAACATTCAGTACTTC. It is translated as CASSGWTGRGKNIQYF.

The chain joins TRBV11-2 to TRBJ1-4, with D possibly matching TRBD1 (6 bases). CDR1 and CDR2 from the germline V gene are SGHAT and FQNNGV. The CDR3 sequence is 14 residues long. Between the trimmed V and J ends, which lost 3 bases and 8 bases, there was a span of 13 bases. CDR3 DNA sequence: TGTGCCAGCAGCTTTGGTCAGGGGACCGAAAAACTGTTTTTT. This translates into CASSFGQGTEKLFF.

The chain links TRBV15 to TRBJ1-5; D is perhaps TRBD1 (5 bases). V gave up 4 bases and J gave up 6 bases, with 16 bases separating them. CDR3 length: 15 residues. Germline assignment: CDR1 LNHNV and CDR2 YYDKDF (reference sequence). For the CDR3, the DNA is TGTGCCACCAGCACCTCCCAGGGAATTGTTCAGCCCCAGCATTTT. Amino acid sequence: CATSTSQGIVQPQHF.

The rearrangement joins TRBV30 to TRBJ1-2, with D unresolved. CDR1 and CDR2 (germline): GTSNPN, SVGIG (reference sequence). The CDR3 is 8 residues long. The chain's CDR3 is CGLKGYTF. Here the CDR3 DNA reads TGTGGCCTAAAAGGCTACACCTTC.

A single count supports this clone. CDR3 residues: CASSLNRANYGYTF. The DNA of the CDR3 is TGTGCCAGCAGTTTAAACAGAGCTAACTATGGCTACACCTTC. The chain has TRBV28 and TRBJ1-2; D not certain. The V and J ends lost 2 bases and 0 bases respectively, with 7 bases between them. Germline CDR1 and CDR2: MDHEN and SYDVKM. CDR3 length: 14 amino acids.

V usage is TRBV6-1 and J usage is TRBJ2-6; TRBD1 matches 8 bases. Germline loops: CDR1 MNHNS, CDR2 SASEGT. This CDR3 has 19 residues. V lost 4 bases to trimming and J lost 0 bases; unmatched junction nucleotides: 11. The chain's CDR3 is CASSVGGQGTYSGANVLTF. The CDR3 bases are TGTGCCAGCAGTGTGGGAGGACAGGGTACCTACTCTGGGGCCAACGTCCTGACTTTC.

This sequence joins TRBV5-4 and TRBJ2-7; 12 bases match TRBD2. This CDR3 has 16 residues. From germline, CDR1 is SGHNT and CDR2 YYREEE (reference sequence). V lost 4 bases and J lost 2; bases outside the gene matches: 7. CDR3 amino acids: CASSIVLAGGTYEQYF. CDR3 nucleotide sequence: TGTGCCAGCAGCATTGTTCTAGCGGGGGGGACCTACGAGCAGTACTTC.

The chain is built from TRBV19 and TRBJ1-1, with D perhaps matching TRBD1 (5 bases). The V gene's germline CDR1 is LNHDA and CDR2 SQIVND (reference sequence). The V gene lost 10 bases and the J gene lost 4 bases, with 22 bases spanning the gap. The CDR3 sequence is 15 residues long. In DNA form, the CDR3 reads TGTGCCACCCGAAACCACGGGGGTTTGGGCACTGAAGCTTTCTTT. This codes for CATRNHGGLGTEAFF.

The count of this clone is one. The CDR3 bases are TGTGCCAGCAGCTTGAGGCGGCAGATGCAAGAGACCCAGTACTTC. The encoded protein is CASSLRRQMQETQYF. The V call is TRBV5-4, the J call TRBJ2-5, with D unclear. The CDR3 covers 15 residues. The V end was cut by 1 base, the J end by 2 bases, with 12 bases between. Germline CDR1 SGHNT, CDR2 YYREEE (reference sequence). The full variable domain, its missing parts supplied by reference TRBV5-4 and TRBJ2-5, is ETGVTQSPTHLIKTRGQQVTLRCSSQSGHNTVSWYQQALGQGPQFIFQYYREEENGRGNFPPRFSGLQFPNYSSELNVNALELDDSALYLCASSLRRQMQETQYFGPGTRLLVL.

The rearrangement joins TRBV27 to TRBJ1-6; weak D call: TRBD1 (6 bases). The germline gives CDR1 MNHEY, CDR2 SMNVEV (reference sequence). V was pared by 4 bases and J by 7 bases, with 14 bases between. This CDR3 spans 15 amino acids. In DNA, the CDR3 is TGTGCCAGCAGTTGGGGACATCCGATAAATTCACCCCTCCACTTT. This sequence encodes CASSWGHPINSPLHF.

The CDR3, as DNA: TGTGCCAGCACCCCGGGGAGGGTCTGGAACACTGAAGCTTTCTTT. As protein: CASTPGRVWNTEAFF. The gene calls are TRBV28 and TRBJ1-1; D call uncertain. V was shortened by 7 bases and J by 1 base, with 16 bases between the two germline ends. This CDR3 region has 15 residues. CDR1 and CDR2 (germline): MDHEN, SYDVKM.

The chain is built from TRBV6-2 or TRBV6-3 and TRBJ1-5; 7 bases fit TRBD1. Germline V gene lookup returns CDR1 MNHEY and CDR2 SVGEGT. Trimming removed 2 bases from V and 0 bases from J; junction bases left unmatched: 10. This CDR3 is built from 18 residues. The CDR3 reads CASSYAAGGGYSNQPQHF. The CDR3 DNA follows: TGTGCCAGCAGTTACGCGGCAGGGGGAGGTTATAGCAATCAGCCCCAGCATTTT.

This clone was seen a few times. The chain employs TRBV25-1 and TRBJ1-2; TRBD1 matches at 7 bases. V gave up 0 bases and J gave up 4 bases; unmatched junction bases: 5. Germline V gene data show CDR1 as MGHDK and CDR2 as SYGVNS. The CDR3 sequence is 15 residues long. DNA for the CDR3: TGTGCCAGCAGTGAATATAAGGGGGCCGCCTATGGCTACACCTTC. It codes for CASSEYKGAAYGYTF.

This chain joins TRBV7-8 and TRBJ2-1, with D perhaps TRBD1 (6 bases). CDR1 and CDR2 from the germline V gene are SGHVS and FQNEAQ. V lost 3 bases and J lost 7, with 10 bases in between. The CDR3 is 13 residues long. The CDR3 DNA reads as TGTGCCAGCAGCTTGCTAGGGGGAAATGAGCAGTTCTTC. Its translation is CASSLLGGNEQFF.

This clone was seen once. The chain carries TRBV27 and TRBJ1-4; D remains ambiguous. The CDR3 totals 14 residues. The germline V and J ends were trimmed by 6 bases and 3 bases, with 11 bases remaining between them. Germline V gene lookup returns CDR1 MNHEY and CDR2 SMNVEV (reference sequence). DNA of the CDR3: TGTGCCAGCAGACCGGAGGGAGCTAATGAAAAACTGTTTTTT. Amino acids: CASRPEGANEKLFF.

V is TRBV3-1 (or the pseudogene TRBV3-2) and J is TRBJ1-1; D call uncertain. Trimming cost V 1 base and J 1 base, with 7 bases left between them. The length of the CDR3 is 14 residues. Germline V gene lookup returns CDR1 LGHDT and CDR2 YNNKEL (reference sequence). CDR3 sequence: CASSQARANTEAFF. DNA of the CDR3: TGTGCCAGCAGCCAAGCGAGGGCGAACACTGAAGCTTTCTTT.